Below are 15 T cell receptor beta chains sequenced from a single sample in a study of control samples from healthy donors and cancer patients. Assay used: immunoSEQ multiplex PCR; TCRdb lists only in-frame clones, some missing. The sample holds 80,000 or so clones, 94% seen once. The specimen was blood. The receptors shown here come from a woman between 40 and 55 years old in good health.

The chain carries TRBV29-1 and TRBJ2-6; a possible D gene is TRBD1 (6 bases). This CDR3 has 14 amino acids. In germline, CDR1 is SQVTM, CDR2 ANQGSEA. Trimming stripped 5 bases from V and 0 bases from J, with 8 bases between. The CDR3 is CSVTGSSGANVLTF. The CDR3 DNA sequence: TGCAGCGTTACAGGGAGCTCTGGGGCCAACGTCCTGACTTTC.

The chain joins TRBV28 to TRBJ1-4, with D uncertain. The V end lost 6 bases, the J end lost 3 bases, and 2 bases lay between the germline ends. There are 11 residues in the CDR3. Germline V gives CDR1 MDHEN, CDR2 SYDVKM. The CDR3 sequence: CASSPNEKLFF. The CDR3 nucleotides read TGTGCCAGCAGCCCTAATGAAAAACTGTTTTTT.

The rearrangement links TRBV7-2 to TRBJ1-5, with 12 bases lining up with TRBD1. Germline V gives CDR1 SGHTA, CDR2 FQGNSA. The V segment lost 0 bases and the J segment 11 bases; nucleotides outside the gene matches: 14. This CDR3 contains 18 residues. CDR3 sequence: CASSLALAGTGGPLAQHF. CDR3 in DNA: TGTGCCAGCAGCTTAGCGTTGGCCGGGACAGGGGGCCCCCTGGCCCAGCATTTT.

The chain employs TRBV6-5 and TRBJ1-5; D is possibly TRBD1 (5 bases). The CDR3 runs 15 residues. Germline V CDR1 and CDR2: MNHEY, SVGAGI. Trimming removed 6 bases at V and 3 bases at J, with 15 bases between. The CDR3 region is CASSPADSANQPQHF. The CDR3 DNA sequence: TGTGCCAGCAGCCCCGCAGACAGCGCCAATCAGCCCCAGCATTTT.

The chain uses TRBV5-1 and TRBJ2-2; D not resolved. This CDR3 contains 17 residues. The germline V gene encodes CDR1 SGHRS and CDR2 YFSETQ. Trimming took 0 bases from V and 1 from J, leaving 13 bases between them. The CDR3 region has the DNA TGCGCCAGCAGCTTGGGAGTCGGTGCTTTGAACACCGGGGAGCTGTTTTTT. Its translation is CASSLGVGALNTGELFF.

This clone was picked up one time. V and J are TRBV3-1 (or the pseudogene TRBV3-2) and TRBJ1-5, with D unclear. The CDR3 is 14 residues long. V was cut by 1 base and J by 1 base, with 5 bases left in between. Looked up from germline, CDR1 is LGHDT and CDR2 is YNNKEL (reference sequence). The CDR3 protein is CASSQGVSNQPQHF. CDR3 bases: TGTGCCAGCAGCCAAGGGGTCAGCAATCAGCCCCAGCATTTT.

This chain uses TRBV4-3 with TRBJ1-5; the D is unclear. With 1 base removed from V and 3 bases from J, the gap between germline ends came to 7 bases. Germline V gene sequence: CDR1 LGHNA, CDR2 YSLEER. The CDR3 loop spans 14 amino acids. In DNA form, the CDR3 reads TGCGCCAGCAGCCAAGGGTGGGTCAATCAGCCCCAGCATTTT. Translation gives CASSQGWVNQPQHF.

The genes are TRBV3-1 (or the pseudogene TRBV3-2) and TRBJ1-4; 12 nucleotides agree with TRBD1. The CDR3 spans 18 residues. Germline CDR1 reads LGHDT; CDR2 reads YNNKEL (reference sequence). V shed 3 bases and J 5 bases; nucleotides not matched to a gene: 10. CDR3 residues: CASSQGPGTGGSNEKLFF. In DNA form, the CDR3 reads TGTGCCAGCAGCCAGGGTCCCGGGACAGGGGGCTCAAATGAAAAACTGTTTTTT.

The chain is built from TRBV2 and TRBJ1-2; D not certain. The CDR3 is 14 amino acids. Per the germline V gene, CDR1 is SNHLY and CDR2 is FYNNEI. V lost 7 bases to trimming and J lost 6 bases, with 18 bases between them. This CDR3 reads CASNSLQVTDGYTF. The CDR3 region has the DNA TGTGCCAGCAATTCACTCCAGGTAACGGATGGCTACACCTTC.

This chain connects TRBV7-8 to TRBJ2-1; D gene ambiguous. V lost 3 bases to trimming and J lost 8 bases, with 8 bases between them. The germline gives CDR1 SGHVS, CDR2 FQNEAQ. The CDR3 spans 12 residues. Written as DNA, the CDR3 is TGTGCCAGCAGCTTTACCTGGGATGAGCAGTTCTTC. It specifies CASSFTWDEQFF.

CDR3 sequence reads: CASSLVYSQETQYF. DNA of the CDR3: TGTGCCAGCAGCTTAGTGTACAGCCAAGAGACCCAGTACTTC. The chain joins TRBV7-9 to TRBJ2-5, with unresolved D. The CDR3 has 14 amino acids. V lost 1 base and J lost 1, with 7 bases in between. Germline CDR1 and CDR2: SEHNR and FQNEAQ (reference sequence).

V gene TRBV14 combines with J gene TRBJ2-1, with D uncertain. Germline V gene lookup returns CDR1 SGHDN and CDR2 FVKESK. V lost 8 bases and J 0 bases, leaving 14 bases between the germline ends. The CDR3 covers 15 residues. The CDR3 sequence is CASSPFANSYNEQFF. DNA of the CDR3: TGTGCCAGCTCCCCTTTTGCGAACTCCTACAATGAGCAGTTCTTC.

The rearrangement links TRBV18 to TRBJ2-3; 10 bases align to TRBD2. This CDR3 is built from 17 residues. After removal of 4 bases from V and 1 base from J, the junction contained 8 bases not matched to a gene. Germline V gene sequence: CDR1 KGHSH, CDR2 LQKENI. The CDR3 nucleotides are TGTGCCAGCTCACAACTCCCCCTAGCGGGAGGCACAGATACGCAGTATTTT. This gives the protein CASSQLPLAGGTDTQYF.

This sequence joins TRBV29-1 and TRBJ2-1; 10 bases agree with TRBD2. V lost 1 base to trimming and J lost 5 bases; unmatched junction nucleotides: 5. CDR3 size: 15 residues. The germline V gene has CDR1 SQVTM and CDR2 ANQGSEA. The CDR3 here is CSVEVASGGDNEQFF. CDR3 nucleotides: TGCAGCGTTGAAGTAGCGAGCGGGGGGGACAATGAGCAGTTCTTC.

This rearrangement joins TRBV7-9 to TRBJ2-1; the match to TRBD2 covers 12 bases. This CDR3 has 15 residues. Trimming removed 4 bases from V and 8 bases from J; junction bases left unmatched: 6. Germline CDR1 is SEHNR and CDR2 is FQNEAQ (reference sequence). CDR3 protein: CASSSPSGGAHEQFF. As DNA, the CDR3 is TGTGCCAGCAGCTCCCCTAGCGGGGGGGCCCATGAGCAGTTCTTC.